The clone carrying this TCR beta chain appeared a single time. The sample comes from a study of blood T cell repertoires in COVID-19. Overall study context: Spain, Italy and the United States supplied samples that represented acute and convalescent COVID-19. T cells, B-cell-depleted T cells, or PBMCs provided the cDNA or gDNA that served as material.

As originally analysed: By means of reference gene primer amplification, nucleated cell counts were estimated. Data came from immunoSEQ multiplex PCR; TCRdb stores just in-frame clones and leaves some out. The V and J calls and clone size come from that table; D and trimming were worked out from the DNA. Here the sample spans roughly 190,000 clones, 80% to 90% being singletons. This CDR3 is built from 14 residues. The V end lost 1 base, the J end lost 7 bases, and 13 bases lay between the germline ends. Germline CDR1 SEHNR, CDR2 FQNEAQ (reference sequence). The receptor was isolated from a man in his forties or fifties with active or convalescent COVID-19. The rearrangement uses TRBV7-9 and TRBJ1-1, with D perhaps matching TRBD1 (5 bases). What was sequenced was peripheral blood. In DNA, the CDR3 is TGTGCCAGCAGCTTAGAAGCGGACGGGGGTGAAGCTTTCTTT. Translating it yields CASSLEADGGEAFF.